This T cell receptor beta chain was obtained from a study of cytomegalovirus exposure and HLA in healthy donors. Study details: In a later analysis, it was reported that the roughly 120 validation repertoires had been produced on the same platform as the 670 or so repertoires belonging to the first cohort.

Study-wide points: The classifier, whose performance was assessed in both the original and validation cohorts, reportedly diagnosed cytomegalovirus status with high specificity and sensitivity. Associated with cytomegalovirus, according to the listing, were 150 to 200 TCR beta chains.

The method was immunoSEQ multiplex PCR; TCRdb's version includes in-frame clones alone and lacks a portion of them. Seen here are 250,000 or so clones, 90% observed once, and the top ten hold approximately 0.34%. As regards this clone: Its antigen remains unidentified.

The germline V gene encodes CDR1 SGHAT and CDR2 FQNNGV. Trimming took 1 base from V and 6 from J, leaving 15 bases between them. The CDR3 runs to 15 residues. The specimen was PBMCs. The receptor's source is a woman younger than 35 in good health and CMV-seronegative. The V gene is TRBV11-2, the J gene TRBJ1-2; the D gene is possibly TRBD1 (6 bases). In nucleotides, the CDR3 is TGTGCCAGCAGCTTAGGGGCAGGGGTCGGTGATGGCTACACCTTC. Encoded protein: CASSLGAGVGDGYTF.